A single sample gave rise to the 23 T cell receptor beta chains below, sequenced in a study of T-cell reconstitution after alpha-beta-depleted transplantation in children. Library preparation (for TCRbeta) was performed with unique molecular identifiers. TCRdb reanalysed the PCR reads using MiXCR and keeps one entry per CDR3 protein. The data hold 90,000 to 130,000 distinct CDR3 sequences, with about 9.4% observed a single time. The source material was PBMCs from the stem cell graft donor, sampled from the stem cell graft. The origin of the receptors is a human donor who donated a stem cell graft to a child with acute lymphoblastic leukemia.

This clonotype was counted many times. This chain connects TRBV5-1 to TRBJ2-3; no definite D call. Deletions cut 4 bases from V and 6 bases from J, with 9 bases between. The V gene's germline CDR1 is SGHRS and CDR2 YFSETQ. The CDR3 has 12 residues. This chain's CDR3 is CASSELRDTQYF. The CDR3 bases are TGCGCCAGCAGCGAACTGAGGGATACGCAGTATTTT.

This clonotype was recorded at least ten times. The chain employs TRBV6-1 and TRBJ2-7; 7 bases match TRBD1. Losses at the gene ends were 4 bases for V and 5 bases for J; bases not matched to a gene: 11. The CDR3 has 15 residues. Germline values: CDR1 MNHNS, CDR2 SASEGT. Here the CDR3 reads CASSAMTGKWNEQYF. In nucleotides, the CDR3 is TGTGCCAGCAGTGCCATGACAGGGAAATGGAACGAGCAGTACTTC.

This clonotype was observed many times. The chain joins TRBV20-1 to TRBJ1-4, with D unclear. Deletions cut 6 bases from V and 3 bases from J, with 17 bases between. The CDR3 covers 15 residues. Germline-derived CDR1 and CDR2 are DFQATT and SNEGSKA (reference sequence). The CDR3 loop reads CSAPNKASPNEKLFF. The DNA for the CDR3 is TGCAGTGCCCCTAATAAAGCATCTCCTAATGAAAAACTGTTTTTT.

This clonotype was seen many times. The chain carries TRBV7-9 and TRBJ1-2; 8 nucleotides align to TRBD1. Germline V CDR1 and CDR2: SEHNR, FQNEAQ (reference sequence). This CDR3 comprises 13 residues. V shed 3 bases, J shed 3 bases, and the junction held 0 bases outside the gene matches. The CDR3, as DNA: TGTGCCAGCAGCTTGACAGGGGACTATGGCTACACCTTC. Its translation is CASSLTGDYGYTF.

This clonotype was counted only a few times. The gene calls are TRBV7-8 and TRBJ2-7, with a possible D match to TRBD2 (5 bases). Germline assignment: CDR1 SGHVS and CDR2 FQNEAQ. V was cut by 5 bases and J by 0 bases, with 20 bases left in between. This CDR3 contains 17 residues. CDR3: CASSPRPGADASYEQYF. The CDR3, as DNA: TGTGCCAGCAGCCCCAGGCCCGGAGCGGATGCCTCCTACGAGCAGTACTTC.

This clonotype was observed many times. The DNA for the CDR3 is TGTGCCAGCAGTTCGGGACACCTAAGGGGCAATCAGCCCCAGCATTTT. Amino acid sequence: CASSSGHLRGNQPQHF. The chain uses TRBV27 and TRBJ1-5, with D maybe TRBD1 (6 bases). This CDR3 contains 16 residues. Per the germline V gene, CDR1 is MNHEY and CDR2 is SMNVEV (reference sequence). The V and J ends lost 4 bases and 2 bases respectively, with 15 bases between them.

This clonotype was counted many times. V is TRBV12-3 or TRBV12-4 and J is TRBJ2-7; possible D gene TRBD1, 5 bases. The V end was cut by 6 bases, the J end by 0 bases, with 15 bases between. The CDR3 contains 15 residues. In DNA, the CDR3 is TGTGCCAGCAGGGGCCAAGGGGTCCTCTCCTACGAGCAGTACTTC. Encoded protein: CASRGQGVLSYEQYF.

This clonotype was counted many times. The rearrangement uses TRBV5-1 and TRBJ1-1, with 9 positions matching TRBD1. The CDR3 spans 15 residues. Germline V gene lookup returns CDR1 SGHRS and CDR2 YFSETQ. V shed 0 bases and J 6 bases; nucleotides not matched to a gene: 6. The CDR3: CASSLVYRGPSEAFF. The CDR3 nucleotides read TGCGCCAGCAGCTTGGTTTACAGGGGGCCTTCTGAAGCTTTCTTT. Looking up the rest from reference TRBV5-1 and TRBJ1-1 gives the full variable domain: KAGVTQTPRYLIKTRGQQVTLSCSPISGHRSVSWYQQTPGQGLQFLFEYFSETQRNKGNFPGRFSGRQFSNSRSEMNVSTLELGDSALYLCASSLVYRGPSEAFFGQGTRLTVV.

This clonotype occurred many times. The chain couples TRBV5-1 to TRBJ2-2; D unclear. V lost 1 base and J lost 0, with 4 bases in between. This CDR3 has 14 amino acids. The V gene's germline CDR1 is SGHRS and CDR2 YFSETQ. The CDR3 DNA follows: TGCGCCAGCAGCTTGACAGCGAACACCGGGGAGCTGTTTTTT. Amino acids: CASSLTANTGELFF.

This clonotype appeared many times. The J gene is TRBJ2-3, the V gene TRBV11-2; D gene unclear. V lost 6 bases and J lost 2, with 3 bases in between. CDR1 SGHAT and CDR2 FQNNGV come from the germline V gene. The CDR3 spans 11 residues. CDR3 region: CASSHTDTQYF. The CDR3 nucleotides read TGTGCCAGCAGTCACACAGATACGCAGTATTTT.

In its sample, this clonotype was seen many times. CDR3 sequence (DNA): TGCAGTGCTAGGACTGTAGGACAGGGATCCCAGCCCCAGCATTTT. Encoded protein: CSARTVGQGSQPQHF. This rearrangement joins TRBV20-1 to TRBJ1-5; 8 positions match TRBD1. The CDR3 sequence is 15 residues long. Looked up from germline, CDR1 is DFQATT and CDR2 is SNEGSKA (reference sequence). The junction had 11 bases not matched to a gene; V was cut back by 3 bases and J by 7 bases.

The rearrangement links TRBV30 to TRBJ2-4; D uncertain. The CDR3 runs 13 residues. Trimming stripped 2 bases from V and 3 bases from J, with 8 bases between. Germline CDR1 reads GTSNPN; CDR2 reads SVGIG (reference sequence). In nucleotides, the CDR3 is TGTGCCTGGAGTTTAACACTCAAAAACATTCAGTACTTC. It is translated as CAWSLTLKNIQYF.

This clonotype appeared once. Being one base from a much bigger clone, this may be a read error. The chain combines TRBV6-2 or TRBV6-3 with TRBJ2-7; D might be TRBD1 or TRBD2, each matching 6 bases. The CDR3 sequence is 14 residues long. Germline loops: CDR1 MNHEY, CDR2 SVGEGT. CDR3: CATSGGGSSSEQYF. Written as DNA, the CDR3 is TGTGCCACGTCAGGAGGGGGGAGCTCCTCCGAGCAGTACTTC.

The V call is TRBV10-2, the J call TRBJ2-1, with D hard to call. The germline V gene encodes CDR1 WSHSY and CDR2 SAAADI. With 1 base removed from V and 2 bases from J, the gap between germline ends came to 12 bases. The CDR3 length is 16 residues. The CDR3 region is CASSELTYNAYNEQFF. The CDR3 DNA is TGCGCCAGCAGTGAGTTAACTTATAACGCCTACAATGAGCAGTTCTTC.

This clonotype was counted many times. The chain has TRBV9 and TRBJ2-3; D assignment may be TRBD1 or TRBD2 (5 bases each). Germline lookup yields CDR1 SGDLS and CDR2 YYNGEE. The ends were cut back, 0 bases at V and 4 bases at J, with 15 bases in the middle. The CDR3 runs to 16 residues. CDR3 coding DNA: TGTGCCAGCAGCGTAGCTGGGGCTAGCTTTTCAGATACGCAGTATTTT. Protein: CASSVAGASFSDTQYF.

V gene TRBV10-3 combines with J gene TRBJ2-2; TRBD1 agrees at 9 bases. Trimming at V came to 10 bases and at J to 2 bases, leaving 8 bases not matched to a gene. The CDR3 is 15 amino acids. From germline, CDR1 is ENHRY and CDR2 SYGVKD. CDR3 nucleotide sequence: TGTGCCACCCAGGGGACAGGGACTAACACCGGGGAGCTGTTTTTT. Residues: CATQGTGTNTGELFF.

Note on this clonotype: A much larger clone lies a single base off, so this may be a read error. This chain connects TRBV20-1 to TRBJ2-1, with 8 nucleotides matching TRBD1. V lost 0 bases to trimming and J lost 6 bases; unmatched junction nucleotides: 7. Germline V lookup: CDR1 DFQATT, CDR2 SNEGSKA (reference sequence). This CDR3 has 15 amino acids. In DNA form, the CDR3 reads TGCAGTGCTAGAGACACTCGACAGGGGCTCAATGAGCAGTTCTTC. Translating it yields CSARDTRQGLNEQFF.

This clonotype was picked up many times. This chain joins TRBV4-3 and TRBJ2-2; D might be TRBD1 (5 bases). Trimming removed 1 base at V and 6 bases at J, with 12 bases between. Per the germline V gene, CDR1 is LGHNA and CDR2 is YSLEER. The CDR3 totals 15 residues. The CDR3 DNA reads as TGCGCCAGCAGCCAAGCCGGACAAGTATCCGGGGAGCTGTTTTTT. It is translated as CASSQAGQVSGELFF.

The chain has TRBV11-2 and TRBJ2-4; D may match TRBD1 or TRBD2 (5 bases each). Trimming cost V 5 bases and J 7 bases, with 15 bases left between them. This CDR3 spans 14 amino acids. Germline V lookup: CDR1 SGHAT, CDR2 FQNNGV. The CDR3 reads CASSREAGTNIQYF. CDR3 DNA: TGTGCCAGCAGCCGAGAGGCAGGGACGAACATTCAGTACTTC.

This clonotype was observed many times. The rearrangement uses TRBV6-2 or TRBV6-3 and TRBJ2-2; 10 bases map to TRBD2. V was clipped by 7 bases and J by 6 bases; unmatched bases: 23. Germline V lookup: CDR1 MNHEY, CDR2 SVGEGT. There are 20 residues in the CDR3. The CDR3 is CASKEGSSGRGYFWAGELFF. The CDR3 DNA reads as TGTGCCAGCAAAGAGGGATCTAGCGGGAGAGGATATTTTTGGGCCGGGGAGCTGTTTTTT.

This clonotype was recorded many times. V is TRBV20-1 and J is TRBJ2-3, with 10 bases that match TRBD2. CDR1 is DFQATT, CDR2 SNEGSKA, per germline (reference sequence). The CDR3 has 15 amino acids. V shed 1 base and J 5 bases; nucleotides not matched to a gene: 6. CDR3 protein: CSARGVAGGIDTQYF. The CDR3 nucleotides are TGCAGTGCTAGAGGGGTAGCGGGGGGTATAGATACGCAGTATTTT.

The sample holds many counts of this clonotype. The rearrangement uses TRBV12-3 or TRBV12-4 and TRBJ1-1, with D maybe TRBD1 (5 bases). V lost 7 bases, J lost 2 bases, and 14 bases lay in between. The CDR3 spans 14 residues. The CDR3 sequence is CASTGPYGNTEAFF. CDR3 nucleotides: TGTGCCAGCACGGGACCCTACGGAAACACTGAAGCTTTCTTT.

There are many counts of this clonotype. The chain employs TRBV20-1 and TRBJ2-7; the D gene is possibly TRBD1 (6 bases). Germline-derived CDR1 and CDR2 are DFQATT and SNEGSKA (reference sequence). The CDR3 has 14 amino acids. V was cut by 6 bases and J by 4 bases, with 19 bases left in between. In DNA, the CDR3 is TGCAGTGCCTCCCGCGGACAGTTAAAGTACGAGCAGTACTTC. Translating it yields CSASRGQLKYEQYF.